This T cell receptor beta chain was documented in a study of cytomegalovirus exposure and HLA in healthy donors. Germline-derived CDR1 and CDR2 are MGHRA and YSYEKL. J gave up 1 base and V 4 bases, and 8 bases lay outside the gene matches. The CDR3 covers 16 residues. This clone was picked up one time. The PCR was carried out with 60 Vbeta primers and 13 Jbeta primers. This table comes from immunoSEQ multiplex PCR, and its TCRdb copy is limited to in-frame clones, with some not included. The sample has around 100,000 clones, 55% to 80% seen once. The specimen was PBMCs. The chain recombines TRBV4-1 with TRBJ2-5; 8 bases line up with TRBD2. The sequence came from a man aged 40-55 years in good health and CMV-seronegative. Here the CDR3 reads CASSRSPGGTQETQYF. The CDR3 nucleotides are TGCGCCAGCAGCCGGTCACCGGGGGGGACCCAAGAGACCCAGTACTTC.